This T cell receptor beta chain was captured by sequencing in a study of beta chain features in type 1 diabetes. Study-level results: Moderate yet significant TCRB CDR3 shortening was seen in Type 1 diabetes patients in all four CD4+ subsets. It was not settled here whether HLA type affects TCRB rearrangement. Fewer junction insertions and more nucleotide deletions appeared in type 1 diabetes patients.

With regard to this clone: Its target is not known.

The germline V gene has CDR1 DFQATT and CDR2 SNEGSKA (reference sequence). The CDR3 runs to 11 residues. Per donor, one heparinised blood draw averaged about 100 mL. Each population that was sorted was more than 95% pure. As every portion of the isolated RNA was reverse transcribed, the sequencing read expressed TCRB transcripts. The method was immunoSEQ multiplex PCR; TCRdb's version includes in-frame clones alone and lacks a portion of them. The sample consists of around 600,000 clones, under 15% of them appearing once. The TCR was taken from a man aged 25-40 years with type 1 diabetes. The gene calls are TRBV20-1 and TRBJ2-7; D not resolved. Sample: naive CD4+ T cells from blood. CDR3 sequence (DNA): TGCAGCCGTCAGGAGAGGCCCCTAGAGTACTTC. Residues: CSRQERPLEYF.